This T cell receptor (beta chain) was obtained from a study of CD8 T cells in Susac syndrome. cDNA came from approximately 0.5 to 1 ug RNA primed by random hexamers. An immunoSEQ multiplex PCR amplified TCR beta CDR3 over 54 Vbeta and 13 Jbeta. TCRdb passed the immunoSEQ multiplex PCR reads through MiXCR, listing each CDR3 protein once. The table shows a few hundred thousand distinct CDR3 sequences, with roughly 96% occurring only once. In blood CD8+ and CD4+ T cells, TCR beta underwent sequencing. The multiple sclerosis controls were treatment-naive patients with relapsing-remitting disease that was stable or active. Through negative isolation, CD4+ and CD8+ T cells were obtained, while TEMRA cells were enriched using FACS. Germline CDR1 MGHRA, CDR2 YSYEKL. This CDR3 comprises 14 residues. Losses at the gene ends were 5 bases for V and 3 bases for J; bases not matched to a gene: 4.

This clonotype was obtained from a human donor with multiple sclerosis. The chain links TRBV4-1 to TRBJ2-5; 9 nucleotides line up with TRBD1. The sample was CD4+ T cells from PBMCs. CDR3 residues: CASSTGQGEETQYF. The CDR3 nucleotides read TGCGCCAGCAGCACGGGACAGGGCGAAGAGACCCAGTACTTC.